This TCR beta chain came from a study of Ad26.COV2.S vaccination and SARS-CoV-2 variants. Study-wide background: Donor was one of the participants in the Ad26.COV2.S arm of the COV1001 trial. General study points: Reported post-vaccination CD8+ and CD4+ T cell responses to spike showed substantial breadth. Vaccinees showed greater spike-specific TCR breadth than placebo recipients. Estimates derived from TCR breadth and depth analyses may have underestimated total T cell responses.

The treatment denotes: some 19 received Ad26.COV2.S at low or high dose, single or two shots; several received placebo; per-sample allocation not given. Specimens were obtained on day 63 following the first vaccine or placebo injection. This CDR3 has 17 residues. V was clipped by 0 bases and J by 4 bases; unmatched bases: 8. Germline loops: CDR1 GTSNPN, CDR2 SVGIG (reference sequence). Profiling relied on immunoSEQ multiplex PCR, and the TCRdb table lists in-frame clones only, not all of them. The sample contains 430,000 or so clones, 80% to 95% of which appear only once. As regards this clone: Antigen specificity is unknown.

The sequence was obtained from a person aged 18-65 years who received the Ad26.COV2.S COVID-19 vaccine or a placebo. The V gene is TRBV30, the J gene TRBJ1-5; 11 nucleotides line up with TRBD1. Here the sequenced sample was peripheral blood, taken in a trial of Ad26.COV2.S vaccine versus placebo. The CDR3 spells CAWSVNWGQGGNQPQHF. CDR3 coding DNA: TGTGCCTGGAGTGTAAATTGGGGACAGGGGGGAAATCAGCCCCAGCATTTT.